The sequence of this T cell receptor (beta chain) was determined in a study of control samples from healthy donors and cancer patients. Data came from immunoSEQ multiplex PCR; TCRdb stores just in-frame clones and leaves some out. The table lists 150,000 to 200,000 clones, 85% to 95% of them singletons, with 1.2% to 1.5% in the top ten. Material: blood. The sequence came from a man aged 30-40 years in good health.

CDR3 loop: CASSPDRGNYGYTF. The CDR3 nucleotides read TGTGCCAGCAGCCCGGACAGGGGGAACTATGGCTACACCTTC. The chain carries TRBV5-5 and TRBJ1-2, with 10 positions matching TRBD1. In germline, CDR1 is SGHKS, CDR2 YYEKEE (reference sequence). This CDR3 comprises 14 residues. The ends lost 4 bases at V and 2 bases at J; junction bases unmatched: 2. The full variable domain, completed using reference TRBV5-5 and TRBJ1-2, is DAGVTQSPTHLIKTRGQQVTLRCSPISGHKSVSWYQQVLGQGPQFIFQYYEKEERGRGNFPDRFSARQFPNYSSELNVNALLLGDSALYLCASSPDRGNYGYTFGSGTRLTVV.